Included here is one T cell receptor (beta chain) sequence, with context. Its antigen is unidentified. Using its own MiXCR run on the RACE reads, TCRdb lists one record per CDR3 protein. This table has 82,000 or so distinct CDR3 sequences, approximately 13% appearing once. This entry is derived from a study of human T cells and chemical hapten exposure. Overall study context: Patch testing was performed with 0.01% DPC on the upper back, with reading at 6 days.

V was clipped by 3 bases and J by 0 bases, with 12 bases between them. This CDR3 is 14 amino acids long. Germline-derived CDR1 and CDR2 are DFQATT and SNEGSKA (reference sequence). Study outcomes and limitations: The number of TCRs above 1 in 1000 frequency did not change after DPC sensitization.

Time point: patch test 3, about 24 weeks after DPC sensitization. Stated treatment: therapeutic diphenylcyclopropenone sensitization with weekly scalp DPC. The sequence was collected from a woman in her fifties or sixties with alopecia areata. Some clones in this sample may be carry-over from other donors' samples. The chain couples TRBV20-1 to TRBJ2-7; D might be TRBD1 or TRBD2, each matching 5 bases. This specimen was whole blood, taken in connection with sensitization to the hapten diphenylcyclopropenone (DPC). The CDR3 bases are TGCAGTGCTAGCGGGACCACAAGCTCCTACGAGCAGTACTTC. It encodes CSASGTTSSYEQYF.